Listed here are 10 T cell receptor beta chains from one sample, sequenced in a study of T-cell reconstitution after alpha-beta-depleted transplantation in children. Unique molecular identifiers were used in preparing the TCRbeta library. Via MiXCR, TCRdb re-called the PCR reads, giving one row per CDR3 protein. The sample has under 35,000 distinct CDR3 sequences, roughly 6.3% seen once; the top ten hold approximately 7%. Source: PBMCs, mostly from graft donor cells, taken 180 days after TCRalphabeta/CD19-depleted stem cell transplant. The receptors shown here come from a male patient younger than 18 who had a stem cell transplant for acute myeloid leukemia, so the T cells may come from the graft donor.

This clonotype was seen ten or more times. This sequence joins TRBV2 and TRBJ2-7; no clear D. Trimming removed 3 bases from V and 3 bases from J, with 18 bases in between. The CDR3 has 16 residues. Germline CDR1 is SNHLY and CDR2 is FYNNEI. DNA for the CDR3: TGTGCCAGCAGTGACCCGCCGGGCCTTGGCCACTACGAGCAGTACTTC. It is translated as CASSDPPGLGHYEQYF.

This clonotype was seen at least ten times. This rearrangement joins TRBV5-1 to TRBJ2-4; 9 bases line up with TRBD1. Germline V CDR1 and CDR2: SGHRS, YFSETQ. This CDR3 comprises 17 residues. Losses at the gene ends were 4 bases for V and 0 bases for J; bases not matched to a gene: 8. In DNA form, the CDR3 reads TGCGCCAGCAGCCCCCGACAGGGGGGTCTAGCCAAAAACATTCAGTACTTC. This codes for CASSPRQGGLAKNIQYF.

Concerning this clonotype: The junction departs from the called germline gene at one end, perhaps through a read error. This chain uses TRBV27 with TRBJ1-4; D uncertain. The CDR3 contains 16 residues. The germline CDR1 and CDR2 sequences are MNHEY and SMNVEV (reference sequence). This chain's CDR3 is CASRYRPDATNKKLFF. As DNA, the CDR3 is TGTGCCAGCAGGTACCGACCAGATGCAACTAATAAAAAACTGTTTTTT.

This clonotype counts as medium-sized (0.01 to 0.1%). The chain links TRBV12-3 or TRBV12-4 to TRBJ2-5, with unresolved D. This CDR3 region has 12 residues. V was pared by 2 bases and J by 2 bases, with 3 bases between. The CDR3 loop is CASSLWQETQYF. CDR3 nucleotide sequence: TGTGCCAGCAGTTTATGGCAAGAGACCCAGTACTTC.

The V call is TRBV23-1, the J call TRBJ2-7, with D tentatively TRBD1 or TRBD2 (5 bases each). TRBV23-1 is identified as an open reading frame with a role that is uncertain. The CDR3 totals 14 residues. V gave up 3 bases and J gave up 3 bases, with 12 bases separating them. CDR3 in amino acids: CASSHGTDHYEQYV. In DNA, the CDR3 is TGCGCCAGCAGTCATGGGACGGACCACTACGAGCAGTACGTC.

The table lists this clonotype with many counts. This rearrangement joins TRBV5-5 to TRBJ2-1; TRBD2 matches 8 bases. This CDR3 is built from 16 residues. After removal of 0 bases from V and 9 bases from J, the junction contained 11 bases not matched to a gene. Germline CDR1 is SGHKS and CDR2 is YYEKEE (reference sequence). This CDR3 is CASSLAVAGWTGEQFF. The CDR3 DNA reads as TGTGCCAGCAGCTTGGCCGTAGCGGGGTGGACCGGTGAGCAGTTCTTC.

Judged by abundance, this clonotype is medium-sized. CDR3 protein: CASSLTPGVQETQYF. The CDR3 DNA reads as TGTGCCAGCAGCTTAACGCCGGGGGTCCAAGAGACCCAGTACTTC. This sequence joins TRBV7-3 and TRBJ2-5, with D possibly TRBD2 on 6 matching bases. V shed 0 bases and J shed 1 base, with 9 bases lying between them. Germline lookup yields CDR1 SGHTA and CDR2 FQGTGA. The CDR3 consists of 15 residues.

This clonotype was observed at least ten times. The CDR3 sequence is CASGWIAGEGPDTQYF. DNA for the CDR3: TGTGCCAGCGGATGGATAGCGGGAGAGGGACCAGATACGCAGTATTTT. The gene calls are TRBV6-4 and TRBJ2-3, with 9 bases that match TRBD2. With 8 bases clipped from V and 4 bases from J, the junction kept 13 bases outside the gene matches. In germline, CDR1 is MRHNA, CDR2 SNTAGT. This CDR3 has 16 residues.

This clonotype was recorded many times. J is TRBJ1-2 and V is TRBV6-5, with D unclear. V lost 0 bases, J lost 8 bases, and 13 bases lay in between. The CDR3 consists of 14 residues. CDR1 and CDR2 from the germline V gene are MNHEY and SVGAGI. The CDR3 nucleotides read TGTGCCAGCAGTTACTCGCCCGTTGGGGAAGGCTACACCTTC. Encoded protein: CASSYSPVGEGYTF.

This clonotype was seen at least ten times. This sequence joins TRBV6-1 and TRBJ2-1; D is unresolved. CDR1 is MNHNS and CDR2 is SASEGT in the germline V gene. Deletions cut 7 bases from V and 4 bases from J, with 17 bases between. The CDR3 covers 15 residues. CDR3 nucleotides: TGTGCCAGCAAAAGCGTTTCAATTATTTACAATGAGCAGTTCTTC. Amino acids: CASKSVSIIYNEQFF.